A single sample gave rise to the 7 T cell receptor beta chains below, sequenced in a study of identical twins. From the 5' RACE reads, TCRdb called clonotypes with MiXCR, one entry per CDR3 protein. This sample carries 450,000 or so distinct CDR3 sequences, about a fifth of them seen once, and the ten largest clones take around 12%. The specimen was naive T cells sorted from blood. The source is a man aged 50 or older in good health.

This clonotype was observed a handful of times. The chain recombines TRBV29-1 with TRBJ1-2; no clear D gene. Trimming took 6 bases from V and 3 from J, leaving 8 bases between them. The CDR3 totals 11 residues. The germline V gene has CDR1 SQVTM and CDR2 ANQGSEA. CDR3 bases: TGCAGCGTCGGTAGGGACTATGGCTACACCTTC. It translates to CSVGRDYGYTF.

V gene TRBV6-2 or TRBV6-3 combines with J gene TRBJ2-1; D may be TRBD2 (6 bases). The V end was cut by 4 bases, the J end by 0 bases, with 16 bases between. From germline, CDR1 is MNHEY and CDR2 SVGEGT. The CDR3 is 17 residues long. In nucleotides, the CDR3 is TGTGCCAGCAGTTTCAATAGCGGAGGGAGCTCCTACAATGAGCAGTTCTTC. It is translated as CASSFNSGGSSYNEQFF.

This clonotype was seen a handful of times. V is TRBV20-1 and J is TRBJ2-1; a possible D gene is TRBD1 (6 bases). The CDR3 contains 14 residues. Germline CDR1 is DFQATT and CDR2 is SNEGSKA (reference sequence). V dropped 3 bases and J dropped 6 bases, with 15 bases sitting between them. The CDR3 is CSASDRSLVNEQFF. CDR3 sequence (DNA): TGCAGTGCTAGTGACAGGTCCTTGGTCAATGAGCAGTTCTTC.

J is TRBJ1-2 and V is TRBV25-1; TRBD1 agrees at 12 bases. V shed 4 bases, J shed 7 bases, and the junction held 10 bases outside the gene matches. Germline CDR1 reads MGHDK; CDR2 reads SYGVNS. This CDR3 region has 16 residues. The CDR3 loop is CASSALPGQGAGGYTF. CDR3 DNA: TGTGCCAGCAGTGCGCTGCCGGGACAGGGGGCGGGTGGCTACACCTTC.

The V and J genes are TRBV3-1 and TRBJ2-7, with D possibly TRBD2 on 6 matching bases. The V and J ends lost 2 bases and 0 bases respectively, with 17 bases between them. CDR1 is LGHDT and CDR2 is YNNKEL in the germline V gene (reference sequence). The CDR3 length is 17 residues. CDR3 protein: CASSQLMGGLTSYEQYF. The DNA for the CDR3 is TGTGCCAGCAGCCAATTAATGGGGGGACTTACCTCCTACGAGCAGTACTTC.

The sample holds a few counts of this clonotype. The chain employs TRBV4-3 and TRBJ2-1, with D hard to call. CDR1 is LGHNA and CDR2 is YSLEER in the germline V gene. With 4 bases removed from V and 3 bases from J, the gap between germline ends came to 19 bases. The CDR3 is 17 residues long. The CDR3 sequence: CASSPHESYSVYNEQFF. The DNA of the CDR3 is TGCGCCAGCAGCCCCCACGAATCGTATTCCGTCTACAATGAGCAGTTCTTC.

The chain combines TRBV4-1 with TRBJ2-1; 8 bases line up with TRBD2. The CDR3 totals 16 residues. V gave up 1 base and J gave up 4 bases; unmatched junction bases: 6. CDR1 is MGHRA, CDR2 YSYEKL, per germline. CDR3 sequence reads: CASSQGRGDGYNEQFF. DNA for the CDR3: TGCGCCAGCAGCCAAGGGCGGGGGGACGGATACAATGAGCAGTTCTTC.